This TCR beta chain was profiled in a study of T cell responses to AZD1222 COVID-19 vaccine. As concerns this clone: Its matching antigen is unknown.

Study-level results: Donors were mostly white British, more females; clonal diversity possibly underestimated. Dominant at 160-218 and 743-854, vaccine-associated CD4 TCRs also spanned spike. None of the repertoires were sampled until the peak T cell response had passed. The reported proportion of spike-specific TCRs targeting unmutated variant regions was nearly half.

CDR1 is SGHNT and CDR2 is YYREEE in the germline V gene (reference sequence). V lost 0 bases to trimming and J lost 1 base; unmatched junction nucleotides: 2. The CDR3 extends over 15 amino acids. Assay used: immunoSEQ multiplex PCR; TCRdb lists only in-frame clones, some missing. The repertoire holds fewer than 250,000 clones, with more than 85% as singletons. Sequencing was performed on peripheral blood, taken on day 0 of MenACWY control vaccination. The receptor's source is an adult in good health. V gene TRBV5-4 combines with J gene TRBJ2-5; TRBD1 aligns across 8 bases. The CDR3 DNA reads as TGTGCCAGCAGCTTGGATGGACAGGGCCAAGAGACCCAGTACTTC. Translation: CASSLDGQGQETQYF.